This T cell receptor beta chain appears in the sequencing data of a study of blood T cell repertoires in COVID-19. Study background: The United States, Italy and Spain supplied acute and convalescent COVID-19 samples.

Authors' methods: Reference gene primers were amplified, and this amplification served to estimate nucleated cell counts. Here immunoSEQ multiplex PCR was the method, and the copy in TCRdb shows in-frame clones only, minus some. The V and J calls and clone size are taken from that table; D and trimming were inferred from the DNA. The sample contains around 620,000 clones, 90% of which appear only once. CDR3 length: 13 residues. Trimming cost V 5 bases and J 2 bases, with 7 bases left between them. CDR1 MNHEY and CDR2 SMNVEV come from the germline V gene (reference sequence). The receptor was isolated from a woman aged 18-29 years with acute or convalescent COVID-19. The chain is built from TRBV27 and TRBJ1-5; D gene unclear. Sequenced sample: peripheral blood. The DNA for the CDR3 is TGTGCCAGCAGTATAGGAGGCAATCAGCCCCAGCATTTT. Translated, it gives CASSIGGNQPQHF.